This T cell receptor beta chain was identified during a study of naive and memory T cell subsets. The beta constant-region primer was an equimolar mix of two oligonucleotides covering TRBC1 and TRBC2. Ligated cDNA was amplified by four rounds of PCR with nested alpha and beta constant-region primers and SP2. TCRdb itself ran the UMI-ligation and nested PCR reads through MiXCR, one entry per CDR3 protein. Among 25,000 to 40,000 distinct CDR3 sequences listed, roughly 18% were seen once. CDR3 length equals 18 residues. CDR1 is MDHEN, CDR2 SYDVKM, per germline. Deletions cut 1 base from V and 0 bases from J, with 16 bases between.

Sequences were obtained from effector memory CD4+ T cells from blood. As to subset: effector memory, CD45RA- CD27-. The chain uses TRBV28 and TRBJ2-1, with D possibly called TRBD1 or TRBD2 (5 bases each). This clonotype originated in a human donor in good health. CDR3 in amino acids: CASSLLRGADSSYNEQFF. CDR3 nucleotide sequence: TGTGCCAGCAGTTTATTGAGGGGAGCGGATAGCTCCTACAATGAGCAGTTCTTC.